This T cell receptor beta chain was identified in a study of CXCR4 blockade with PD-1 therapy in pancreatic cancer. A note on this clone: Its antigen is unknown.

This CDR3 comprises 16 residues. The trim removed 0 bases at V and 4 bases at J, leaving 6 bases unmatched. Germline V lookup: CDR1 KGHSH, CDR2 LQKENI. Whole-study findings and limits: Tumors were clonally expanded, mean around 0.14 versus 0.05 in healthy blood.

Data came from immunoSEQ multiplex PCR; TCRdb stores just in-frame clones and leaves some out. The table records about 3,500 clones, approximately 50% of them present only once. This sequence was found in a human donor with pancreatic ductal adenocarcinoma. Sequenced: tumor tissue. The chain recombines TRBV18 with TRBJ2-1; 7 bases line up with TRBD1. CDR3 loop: CASSPPGTEFYNEQFF. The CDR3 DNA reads TGTGCCAGCTCACCACCGGGGACAGAATTTTACAATGAGCAGTTCTTC. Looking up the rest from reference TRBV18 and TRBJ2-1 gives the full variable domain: NAGVMQNPRHLVRRRGQEARLRCSPMKGHSHVYWYRQLPEEGLKFMVYLQKENIIDESGMPKERFSAEFPKEGPSILRIQQVVRGDSAAYFCASSPPGTEFYNEQFFGPGTRLTVL.